The rows below give T cell receptor beta chains drawn from one sample of a study of cytomegalovirus exposure and HLA in healthy donors. Some clones are missing from TCRdb's copy, which holds only in-frame ones; the method was immunoSEQ multiplex PCR. The table for this sample gives about 160,000 clones. The sequenced sample consisted of PBMCs. Receptors were obtained from a man aged 25-40 years in good health and CMV-seronegative. Each CDR3 is given with its conserved first and last residue. The D gene is left open where the match is weak.

J gene	D gene	V gene	CDR3 protein	CDR3 DNA
TRBJ2-1	TRBD2	TRBV7-3	CASSPTGTSGSNEQFF	TGTGCCAGCAGCCCGACCGGGACTAGCGGGTCCAATGAGCAGTTCTTC
TRBJ1-1	NA	TRBV19	CASSRDNFYEAFF	TGTGCCAGTAGTAGGGACAATTTTTACGAAGCTTTCTTT
TRBJ2-3	TRBD1	TRBV5-1	CASSPKGQGATDTQYF	TGCGCCAGCAGCCCTAAAGGACAGGGGGCTACAGATACGCAGTATTTT
TRBJ2-7	TRBD1	TRBV10-3	CAISWGQGFSYEQYF	TGTGCCATCAGTTGGGGACAGGGGTTTTCCTACGAGCAGTACTTC
TRBJ1-1	TRBD1	TRBV7-8	CASSLVQGATEAFF	TGTGCCAGCAGCTTAGTTCAGGGGGCCACTGAAGCTTTCTTT
TRBJ2-1	TRBD1	TRBV2	CASRDRVKNEQFF	TGTGCCAGCCGGGACAGGGTGAAAAATGAGCAGTTCTTC
TRBJ1-3	NA	TRBV6-1	CASSLTGLLGNTIYF	TGTGCCAGCAGTCTGACAGGACTCCTTGGAAACACCATATATTTT
TRBJ1-1	NA	TRBV18	CASSPSPNTEAFF	TGTGCCAGCTCACCTTCTCCGAACACTGAAGCTTTCTTT
TRBJ2-1	TRBD1	TRBV11-2	CASSLAGQGVNNEQFF	TGTGCCAGCAGCTTAGCGGGACAGGGGGTCAACAATGAGCAGTTCTTC
TRBJ1-4	TRBD1	TRBV30	CAWSDGTAMGEKLFF	TGTGCCTGGAGTGATGGGACAGCAATGGGAGAAAAACTGTTTTTT
TRBJ2-7	TRBD1	TRBV6-5	CASSYYPPGQGYEQYF	TGTGCCAGCAGTTACTATCCGCCGGGACAGGGCTACGAGCAGTACTTC
TRBJ2-3	TRBD2	TRBV18	CASSIIPRLAGSTDTQYF	TGTGCCAGCTCAATCATACCTCGACTAGCGGGGAGCACAGATACGCAGTATTTT
TRBJ2-2	TRBD1	TRBV19	CASSMAVGSGTAGELFF	TGTGCCAGTAGTATGGCGGTCGGTTCCGGGACAGCCGGGGAGCTGTTTTTT
TRBJ1-2	NA	TRBV19	CASSATGFSYGYTF	TGTGCCAGTAGTGCCACAGGGTTTTCATATGGCTACACCTTC
TRBJ1-6	NA	TRBV6-5	CASSYSSRAPLHF	TGTGCCAGCAGTTACTCGTCTCGGGCACCCCTCCACTTT
TRBJ2-1	TRBD2	TRBV27	CASSLRTSGRGSYNEQFF	TGTGCCAGCAGTTTGAGAACTAGCGGGAGAGGCTCCTACAATGAGCAGTTCTTC
TRBJ2-5	TRBD1	TRBV5-4	CASSLDRGTGETQYF	TGTGCCAGCAGCTTGGACAGGGGGACGGGAGAGACCCAGTACTTC
TRBJ1-5	NA	TRBV28	CASSLKGVRQPQHF	TGTGCCAGCAGTTTAAAGGGGGTTCGGCAGCCCCAGCATTTT
TRBJ2-7	TRBD2	TRBV5-1	CASSLHGTSGRGYEQYF	TGCGCCAGCAGCTTACACGGGACTAGCGGGAGAGGTTACGAGCAGTACTTC
TRBJ2-4	TRBD1	TRBV19	CASSILIGGQGKNIQYF	TGTGCCAGTAGTATCCTGATCGGAGGACAGGGGAAAAACATTCAGTACTTC
TRBJ1-1	NA	TRBV29-1	CSVEDISNTEAFF	TGCAGCGTTGAGGACATCTCGAACACTGAAGCTTTCTTT
TRBJ1-4	NA	TRBV6-6	CASSYPREVEKLFF	TGTGCCAGCAGTTACCCCCGTGAGGTGGAAAAACTGTTTTTT
TRBJ2-5	TRBD1	TRBV7-6	CASSLTHPGQGFQETQYF	TGTGCCAGCAGCTTAACCCACCCGGGACAGGGCTTCCAAGAGACCCAGTACTTC
TRBJ2-3	NA	TRBV19	CASRAGGTDTQYF	TGTGCCAGTAGGGCAGGGGGCACAGATACGCAGTATTTT
TRBJ2-1	NA	TRBV10-2	CASRPGAAGWESNEQFF	TGCGCCAGCAGGCCTGGGGCGGCGGGGTGGGAATCCAATGAGCAGTTCTTC
TRBJ2-2	NA	TRBV5-4	CASSAFSGDRTGELFF	TGTGCCAGCAGCGCCTTTTCGGGAGATCGGACCGGGGAGCTGTTTTTT
TRBJ1-1	NA	TRBV25-1	CASRGEGMRNTEAFF	TGTGCCAGCAGGGGGGAGGGGATGAGGAACACTGAAGCTTTCTTT
TRBJ2-7	TRBD2	TRBV5-1	CASSLGTSGRSNSYEQYF	TGCGCCAGCAGCTTGGGGACTAGCGGGAGGTCAAACTCCTACGAGCAGTACTTC
TRBJ2-1	TRBD2	TRBV2	CASKRGLAGSYNEQFF	TGTGCCAGCAAGCGGGGACTAGCGGGAAGCTACAATGAGCAGTTCTTC
TRBJ2-3	NA	TRBV4-3	CASSQGRADTDTQYF	TGCGCCAGCAGCCAAGGCCGAGCGGACACAGATACGCAGTATTTT
TRBJ2-5	TRBD2	TRBV7-9	CASSLGLAGTQYF	TGTGCCAGCAGCTTAGGGCTAGCGGGGACCCAGTACTTC
TRBJ1-1	NA	TRBV11-3	CASSSVAGVGTEAFF	TGTGCCAGCAGCTCAGTGGCGGGCGTCGGCACTGAAGCTTTCTTT
TRBJ2-4	TRBD1	TRBV19	CASRIDRVKNIQYF	TGTGCCAGTAGAATCGACAGGGTCAAAAACATTCAGTACTTC
TRBJ2-7	TRBD2	TRBV5-1	CASSPGTSGGYEQYF	TGCGCCAGCAGCCCAGGGACTAGCGGTGGCTACGAGCAGTACTTC
TRBJ1-2	NA	TRBV5-1	CASSPGNYGYTF	TGCGCCAGCAGCCCGGGGAACTATGGCTACACCTTC
TRBJ1-2	NA	TRBV7-3	CASSLTGQGQGYTF	TGTGCCAGCAGCTTAACAGGGCAGGGCCAGGGCTACACCTTC
TRBJ2-2	TRBD1	TRBV28	CASSQYRGPGELFF	TGTGCCAGCAGCCAGTACAGGGGGCCCGGGGAGCTGTTTTTT
TRBJ1-1	NA	TRBV6-5	CASTENTEAFF	TGTGCCAGCACAGAAAACACTGAAGCTTTCTTT
TRBJ2-5	NA	TRBV30	CAWRGSAEETQYF	TGTGCCTGGAGGGGTTCAGCGGAAGAGACCCAGTACTTC
TRBJ1-1	NA	TRBV19	CASREYSTVNTEAFF	TGTGCCAGTCGGGAATACTCGACGGTGAACACTGAAGCTTTCTTT
TRBJ2-7	NA	TRBV6-1	CASKSLLRVPYF	TGTGCCAGCAAGTCCCTCCTGAGGGTTCCGTACTTC
TRBJ2-1	NA	TRBV5-8	CASSLISGEANEQFF	TGTGCCAGCAGCTTGATTAGCGGAGAAGCAAATGAGCAGTTCTTC
TRBJ2-5	TRBD2	TRBV6-1	CASTVSGRHQETQYF	TGTGCCAGCACGGTCAGCGGGAGGCACCAAGAGACCCAGTACTTC
TRBJ2-3	NA	TRBV5-1	CASSLAYGGKQYF	TGCGCCAGCAGCTTGGCCTATGGGGGGAAGCAGTATTTT
TRBJ2-5	NA	TRBV7-2	CASSLIYGSQETQYF	TGTGCCAGCAGCTTAATATACGGGAGCCAAGAGACCCAGTACTTC
TRBJ1-3	NA	TRBV6-1	CASRTGQNSGNTIYF	TGTGCCAGCAGAACGGGACAAAACTCTGGAAACACCATATATTTT
TRBJ1-5	TRBD1	TRBV28	CASSLVVLQGVGRPQHF	TGTGCCAGCAGTTTGGTCGTGCTACAGGGGGTGGGACGGCCCCAGCATTTT
TRBJ1-2	NA	TRBV5-1	CASSLRVAPLTNYGYTF	TGCGCCAGCAGCTTGCGGGTGGCTCCGCTCACTAACTATGGCTACACCTTC
TRBJ2-6	NA	TRBV5-4	CASSLGQYSGANVLTF	TGTGCCAGCAGCTTGGGGCAGTACTCTGGGGCCAACGTCCTGACTTTC
TRBJ2-7	TRBD2	TRBV5-6	CASSSSGRTYEQYF	TGTGCCAGCAGCTCTAGCGGGAGGACCTACGAGCAGTACTTC
TRBJ1-5	TRBD1	TRBV5-6	CASSSNRDRDLWGNQPQHF	TGTGCCAGCAGCTCTAACCGGGACAGGGATCTTTGGGGCAATCAGCCCCAGCATTTT
TRBJ2-1	TRBD1	TRBV27	CASSTGDSYNEQFF	TGTGCCAGCAGCACAGGGGATTCCTACAATGAGCAGTTCTTC
TRBJ2-2	TRBD2	TRBV9	CASSEGGLAGLMFF	TGTGCCAGCAGCGAGGGAGGACTAGCGGGATTGATGTTTTTT
TRBJ2-1	NA	TRBV20-1	CSAGLNEQFF	TGCAGTGCGGGACTCAATGAGCAGTTCTTC
TRBJ2-3	TRBD2	TRBV4-1	CASSQTGLAGTDTQYF	TGCGCCAGCAGCCAAACGGGACTAGCGGGGACAGATACGCAGTATTTT
TRBJ1-5	TRBD1	TRBV27	CASSQGASSNQPQHF	TGTGCCAGCAGTCAGGGGGCCTCTAGCAATCAGCCCCAGCATTTT
TRBJ2-1	TRBD2	TRBV11-3	CASSYFGLAVSYNEQFF	TGTGCCAGCAGCTACTTCGGACTAGCGGTCTCCTACAATGAGCAGTTCTTC
TRBJ2-1	NA	TRBV7-9	CALGGSYNEQFF	TGTGCCCTAGGGGGCTCCTACAATGAGCAGTTCTTC